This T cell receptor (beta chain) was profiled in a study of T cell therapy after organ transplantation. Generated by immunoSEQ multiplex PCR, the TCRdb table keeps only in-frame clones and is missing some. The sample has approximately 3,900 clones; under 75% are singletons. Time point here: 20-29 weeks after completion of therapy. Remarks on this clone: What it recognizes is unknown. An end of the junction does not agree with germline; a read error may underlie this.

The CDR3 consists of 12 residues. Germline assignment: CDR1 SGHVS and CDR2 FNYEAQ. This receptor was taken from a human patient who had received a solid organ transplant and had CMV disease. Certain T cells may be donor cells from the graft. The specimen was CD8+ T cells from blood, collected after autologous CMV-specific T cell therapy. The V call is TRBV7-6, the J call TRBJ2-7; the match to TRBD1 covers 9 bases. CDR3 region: CASSPRDRVLTF. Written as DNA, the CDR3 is TGTGCCAGCAGCCCAAGGGACAGGGTTCTCACTTTC.